What follows are 27 T cell receptor beta chains derived from one specimen sequenced in a study of blood T cell repertoires in COVID-19. Profiled with immunoSEQ multiplex PCR; TCRdb holds only in-frame clones, not every one. This table has 350,000 or so clones, around 83% appearing once. Sequencing input: peripheral blood. The receptors stem from a man in his thirties or forties with active or convalescent COVID-19.

The gene calls are TRBV5-6 and TRBJ2-2; 13 nucleotides line up with TRBD2. With 4 bases clipped from V and 0 bases from J, the junction kept 3 bases outside the gene matches. This CDR3 is built from 17 residues. CDR1 is SGHDT, CDR2 YYEEEE, per germline. This chain's CDR3 is CASSMGLAGTNTGELFF. CDR3 nucleotides: TGTGCCAGCAGCATGGGACTAGCGGGGACGAACACCGGGGAGCTGTTTTTT. Complete variable domain (other parts from reference TRBV5-6 and TRBJ2-2): DAGVTQSPTHLIKTRGQQVTLRCSPKSGHDTVSWYQQALGQGPQFIFQYYEEEERQRGNFPDRFSGHQFPNYSSELNVNALLLGDSALYLCASSMGLAGTNTGELFFGEGSRLTVL.

The chain has TRBV28 and TRBJ1-2; 7 bases agree with TRBD1. CDR1 and CDR2 (germline): MDHEN, SYDVKM. V lost 6 bases and J lost 8; bases outside the gene matches: 6. The CDR3 runs to 12 residues. The CDR3 loop reads CASRITGEGYTF. The CDR3 coding sequence is TGTGCCAGCAGGATTACAGGGGAAGGCTACACCTTC.

This chain uses TRBV5-5 with TRBJ1-4, with no clear D. The CDR3 totals 17 residues. V lost 3 bases to trimming and J lost 8 bases, with 23 bases between them. Germline-derived CDR1 and CDR2 are SGHKS and YYEKEE (reference sequence). The CDR3 coding sequence is TGTGCCAGCAGCTCCACGCCGGGAGAACTAAGGGTGGAAAAACTGTTTTTT. Translation: CASSSTPGELRVEKLFF. Full variable domain (outside the CDR3, taken from reference TRBV5-5 and TRBJ1-4): DAGVTQSPTHLIKTRGQQVTLRCSPISGHKSVSWYQQVLGQGPQFIFQYYEKEERGRGNFPDRFSARQFPNYSSELNVNALLLGDSALYLCASSSTPGELRVEKLFFGSGTQLSVL.

The J gene is TRBJ2-5, the V gene TRBV6-1; possible D gene TRBD2, 6 bases. V gave up 2 bases and J gave up 5 bases, with 18 bases separating them. The germline gives CDR1 MNHNS, CDR2 SASEGT. This CDR3 is built from 16 residues. CDR3 region: CASSETSLGGGETQYF. Written as DNA, the CDR3 is TGTGCCAGCAGTGAAACTTCGTTGGGGGGAGGTGAGACCCAGTACTTC.

The rearrangement uses TRBV9 and TRBJ2-1; TRBD2 matches at 11 bases. V dropped 0 bases and J dropped 0; count of bases not matched to a gene: 8. This CDR3 spans 19 amino acids. CDR1 is SGDLS and CDR2 is YYNGEE in the germline V gene. The CDR3 spells CASSVEASGGSSSYNEQFF. For the CDR3, the DNA is TGTGCCAGCAGCGTAGAGGCTAGCGGGGGGTCTAGCTCCTACAATGAGCAGTTCTTC.

There are a few counts of this clone. The chain couples TRBV4-3 to TRBJ1-4; D perhaps matches TRBD1 (6 bases). The CDR3 is 16 residues long. Germline values: CDR1 LGHNA, CDR2 YSLEER. Trimming pared 0 bases from V and 12 bases from J, leaving 20 bases between. The DNA for the CDR3 is TGCGCCAGCAGCCAAGAGGTAGCGGGGGCAGGATGGGAACTGTTTTTT. Amino acid sequence: CASSQEVAGAGWELFF.

The chain links TRBV18 to TRBJ2-7, with a weak D call TRBD2 (5 bases). Germline V gene data show CDR1 as KGHSH and CDR2 as LQKENI. The CDR3 runs to 13 residues. V was clipped by 4 bases and J by 4 bases, with 11 bases between them. CDR3 loop: CASSRSGVYEQYF. CDR3 DNA: TGTGCCAGCTCACGGAGCGGAGTTTACGAGCAGTACTTC. The full variable domain, its missing parts supplied by reference TRBV18 and TRBJ2-7, is NAGVMQNPRHLVRRRGQEARLRCSPMKGHSHVYWYRQLPEEGLKFMVYLQKENIIDESGMPKERFSAEFPKEGPSILRIQQVVRGDSAAYFCASSRSGVYEQYFGPGTRLTVT.

V usage is TRBV21-1 and J usage is TRBJ1-5; TRBD1 is taken as the D call from the table, unchecked against the DNA. TRBV21-1 is shown as a pseudogene. This CDR3 spans 19 amino acids. The CDR3 is CARYRQGCGFRNLCQPQHF. DNA for the CDR3: TGTGCCAGATACCGACAGGGGTGTGGGTTTCGTAATCTTTGCCAGCCCCAGCATTTT.

To note about this clone: A much larger clone lies a single base off, so this may be a read error. This chain links TRBV7-2 with TRBJ1-5; D is undetermined. The CDR3 consists of 12 residues. V lost 3 bases and J 3 bases, leaving 3 bases between the germline ends. The germline V gene encodes CDR1 SGHTA and CDR2 FQGNSA. CDR3 region: CASSFVNQPQHF. CDR3 DNA: TGTGCCAGCAGCTTCGTCAATCAGCCCCAGCATTTT.

The chain couples TRBV5-1 to TRBJ1-2; 12 bases align to TRBD1. CDR1 and CDR2 from the germline V gene are SGHRS and YFSETQ. This CDR3 is built from 16 residues. The V gene end was trimmed by 0 bases and the J gene end by 7 bases; junction bases not matched to a gene: 7. The CDR3 is CASSLAGDRGLVGYTF. The CDR3 DNA sequence: TGCGCCAGCAGCTTGGCCGGGGACAGGGGGCTGGTTGGCTACACCTTC.

The chain carries TRBV2 and TRBJ2-2; TRBD1 aligns across 7 bases. The germline V gene encodes CDR1 SNHLY and CDR2 FYNNEI. This CDR3 region has 13 residues. V lost 4 bases to trimming and J lost 6 bases; unmatched junction nucleotides: 2. The CDR3 DNA sequence: TGTGCCAGCAGTGCAACAGGGGCCGGGGAGCTGTTTTTT. It encodes CASSATGAGELFF.

The chain has TRBV7-2 and TRBJ1-5, with TRBD1 identical over 7 bases. Germline loops: CDR1 SGHTA, CDR2 FQGNSA. The CDR3 has 15 residues. The V gene end was trimmed by 7 bases and the J gene end by 1 base; junction bases not matched to a gene: 7. For the CDR3, the DNA is TGTGCCAGCACCCCCCAGGGGGGCAGCAATCAGCCCCAGCATTTT. Translated: CASTPQGGSNQPQHF.

The chain links TRBV30 to TRBJ1-5; D is unclear. The germline V gene has CDR1 GTSNPN and CDR2 SVGIG (reference sequence). V was trimmed by 7 bases and J by 4 bases, leaving 14 bases between them. This CDR3 contains 13 residues. The CDR3 region is CAFKPGSNQPQHF. The CDR3, as DNA: TGTGCCTTCAAGCCGGGATCGAATCAGCCCCAGCATTTT.

The gene calls are TRBV24-1 and TRBJ1-2; the match to TRBD1 covers 7 bases. The CDR3 is 15 residues long. The junction had 5 bases not matched to a gene; V was cut back by 2 bases and J by 3 bases. Germline V gives CDR1 KGHDR, CDR2 SFDVKD. The CDR3 protein is CATSDSRTGHYGYTF. The DNA for the CDR3 is TGTGCCACCAGTGATTCTCGGACAGGACACTATGGCTACACCTTC.

The chain combines TRBV19 with TRBJ2-1; D uncertain. Trimming shortened V by 6 bases and J by 0 bases, and 24 bases separated the two germline ends. The CDR3 has 19 amino acids. CDR1 LNHDA and CDR2 SQIVND come from the germline V gene (reference sequence). CDR3 amino acids: CASSTFHSSPESSYNEQFF. The CDR3 region has the DNA TGTGCCAGTAGCACTTTCCACAGCAGCCCCGAGAGCTCCTACAATGAGCAGTTCTTC. Using reference TRBV19 and TRBJ2-1 for the parts outside the CDR3, the full variable domain is DGGITQSPKYLFRKEGQNVTLSCEQNLNHDAMYWYRQDPGQGLRLIYYSQIVNDFQKGDIAEGYSVSREKKESFPLTVTSAQKNPTAFYLCASSTFHSSPESSYNEQFFGPGTRLTVL.

This clone was counted a few times. The chain combines TRBV7-9 with TRBJ1-4, with 9 bases identical to TRBD1. The CDR3 is made up of 13 amino acids. V gave up 7 bases and J gave up 5 bases; unmatched junction bases: 2. Germline CDR1 and CDR2: SEHNR and FQNEAQ (reference sequence). CDR3 nucleotides: TGTGCCAGCACCGACAGGGGGAATGAAAAACTGTTTTTT. Translating it yields CASTDRGNEKLFF. Drawing the rest from reference TRBV7-9 and TRBJ1-4, the complete variable domain is DTGVSQNPRHKITKRGQNVTFRCDPISEHNRLYWYRQTLGQGPEFLTYFQNEAQLEKSRLLSDRFSAERPKGSFSTLEIQRTEQGDSAMYLCASTDRGNEKLFFGSGTQLSVL.

This clone was seen only once. The chain joins TRBV4-1 to TRBJ1-1; TRBD1 might be the D (5 bases). Trimming removed 1 base at V and 3 bases at J, with 9 bases between. Germline V gene sequence: CDR1 MGHRA, CDR2 YSYEKL. This CDR3 has 14 residues. This chain's CDR3 is CASSQGGLDTEAFF. CDR3 in DNA: TGCGCCAGCAGCCAAGGGGGCTTGGACACTGAAGCTTTCTTT.

The chain recombines TRBV9 with TRBJ2-1, with a weak D call TRBD2 (6 bases). Germline CDR1 is SGDLS and CDR2 is YYNGEE. Deletions cut 0 bases from V and 7 bases from J, with 17 bases between. The length of the CDR3 is 16 residues. CDR3 residues: CASSVVGTPLGNEQFF. The CDR3 region has the DNA TGTGCCAGCAGCGTAGTTGGGACTCCACTAGGGAATGAGCAGTTCTTC.

CDR3 amino acids: CASSQEASGGSWETQYF. Here the CDR3 DNA reads TGCGCCAGCAGCCAAGAAGCTTCCGGCGGGTCTTGGGAGACCCAGTACTTC. J is TRBJ2-5 and V is TRBV4-1; D may be TRBD2 (5 bases). Between the trimmed V and J ends, which lost 0 bases and 5 bases, there was a span of 19 bases. The CDR3 is 17 residues long. Per the germline V gene, CDR1 is MGHRA and CDR2 is YSYEKL.

The chain uses TRBV5-1 and TRBJ2-1; 9 positions match TRBD2. Germline CDR1 and CDR2: SGHRS and YFSETQ. V lost 5 bases and J lost 7; bases outside the gene matches: 4. CDR3 length equals 13 residues. CDR3: CASRRRGGNEQFF. In DNA form, the CDR3 reads TGCGCCAGCAGAAGGCGGGGGGGAAATGAGCAGTTCTTC.

The chain recombines TRBV18 with TRBJ1-2, with 10 bases that match TRBD1. Germline CDR1 is KGHSH and CDR2 is LQKENI. CDR3 size: 14 residues. V lost 6 bases, J lost 3 bases, and 4 bases stayed unmatched. CDR3 coding DNA: TGTGCCAGCTCGGCGGGGACAGGGGACTATGGCTACACCTTC. This translates into CASSAGTGDYGYTF.

The rearrangement links TRBV15 to TRBJ1-5; 7 bases line up with TRBD1. Germline V gives CDR1 LNHNV, CDR2 YYDKDF (reference sequence). Trimming at V came to 3 bases and at J to 7 bases, leaving 6 bases not matched to a gene. The CDR3 has 14 amino acids. CDR3 region: CATSRTGRQQPQHF. The CDR3 nucleotides are TGTGCCACCAGCAGGACAGGGCGGCAGCAGCCCCAGCATTTT. Based on the CDR3 plus reference TRBV15 and TRBJ1-5, the full variable domain is DAMVIQNPRYQVTQFGKPVTLSCSQTLNHNVMYWYQQKSSQAPKLLFHYYDKDFNNEADTPDNFQSRRPNTSFCFLDIRSPGLGDTAMYLCATSRTGRQQPQHFGDGTRLSIL.

The gene calls are TRBV6-2 or TRBV6-3 and TRBJ1-4, with 12 bases aligning to TRBD1. From germline, CDR1 is MNHEY and CDR2 SVGEGT. CDR3 size: 15 residues. The V segment lost 5 bases and the J segment 7 bases; nucleotides outside the gene matches: 5. The CDR3 is CASSPGDRGREKLFF. The CDR3 DNA reads as TGTGCCAGCAGTCCCGGGGACAGGGGGCGTGAAAAACTGTTTTTT.

The chain combines TRBV2 with TRBJ2-3; D unresolved. Germline V gene lookup returns CDR1 SNHLY and CDR2 FYNNEI. The CDR3 is 13 amino acids. Trimming pared 0 bases from V and 10 bases from J, leaving 11 bases between. For the CDR3, the DNA is TGTGCCAGCAGTGAAGCGCTGCCCCTAGCGCAGTATTTT. Translating it yields CASSEALPLAQYF.

This chain links TRBV7-2 with TRBJ1-2, with D tentatively TRBD1 (5 bases). Germline V gene data show CDR1 as SGHTA and CDR2 as FQGNSA. V lost 4 bases and J 4 bases, leaving 22 bases between the germline ends. The CDR3 loop spans 17 amino acids. This chain's CDR3 is CASSYAGGDPGPYGYTF. The CDR3 nucleotides are TGTGCCAGCAGCTACGCCGGGGGAGACCCGGGCCCCTATGGCTACACCTTC.

V and J are TRBV15 and TRBJ1-1; possibly TRBD1 for D (5 bases). Looked up from germline, CDR1 is LNHNV and CDR2 is YYDKDF (reference sequence). The CDR3 spans 15 residues. V was shortened by 5 bases and J by 3 bases, with 16 bases between the two germline ends. The CDR3 reads CATSPRGNPDTEAFF. The CDR3 DNA reads TGTGCCACCAGCCCAAGGGGTAACCCAGACACTGAAGCTTTCTTT.

The chain has TRBV28 and TRBJ2-5; 7 bases map to TRBD1. Germline V lookup: CDR1 MDHEN, CDR2 SYDVKM. CDR3 length equals 15 residues. Trimming at V came to 5 bases and at J to 2 bases, leaving 8 bases not matched to a gene. The CDR3 spells CASSLSLGQQETQYF. CDR3 DNA: TGTGCCAGCAGTCTGTCCTTGGGACAGCAAGAGACCCAGTACTTC.